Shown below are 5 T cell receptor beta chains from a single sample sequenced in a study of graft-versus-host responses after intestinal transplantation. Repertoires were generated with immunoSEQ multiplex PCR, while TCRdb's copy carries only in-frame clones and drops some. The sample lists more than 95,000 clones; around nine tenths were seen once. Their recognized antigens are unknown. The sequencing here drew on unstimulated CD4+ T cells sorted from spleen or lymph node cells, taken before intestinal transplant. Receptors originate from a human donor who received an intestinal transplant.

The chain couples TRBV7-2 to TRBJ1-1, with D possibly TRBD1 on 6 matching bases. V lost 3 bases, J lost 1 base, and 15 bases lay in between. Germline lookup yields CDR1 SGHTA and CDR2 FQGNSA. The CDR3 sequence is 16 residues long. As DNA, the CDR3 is TGTGCCAGCAGCTTTAGGACAGCCACGTGGAACACTGAAGCTTTCTTT. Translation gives CASSFRTATWNTEAFF.

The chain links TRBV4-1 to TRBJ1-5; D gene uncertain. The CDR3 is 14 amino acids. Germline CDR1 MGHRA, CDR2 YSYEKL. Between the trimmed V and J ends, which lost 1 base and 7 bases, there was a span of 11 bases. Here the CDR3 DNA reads TGCGCCAGCAGCCAAGCCGTACTATCCCAGCCCCAGCATTTT. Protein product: CASSQAVLSQPQHF.

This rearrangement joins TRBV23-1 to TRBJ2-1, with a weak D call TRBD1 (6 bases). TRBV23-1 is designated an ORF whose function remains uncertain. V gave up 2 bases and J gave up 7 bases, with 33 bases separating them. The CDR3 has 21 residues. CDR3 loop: CASSQIRPPRTAVTSWNEQFF. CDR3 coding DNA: TGCGCCAGCAGTCAAATCCGCCCCCCCAGGACAGCTGTTACCTCTTGGAATGAGCAGTTCTTC.

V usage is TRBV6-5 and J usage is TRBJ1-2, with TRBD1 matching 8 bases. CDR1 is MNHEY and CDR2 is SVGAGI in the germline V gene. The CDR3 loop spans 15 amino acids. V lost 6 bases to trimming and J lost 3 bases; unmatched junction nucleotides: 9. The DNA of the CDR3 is TGTGCCAGCAGCCGGATCAGGGGGCCTCACTATGGCTACACCTTC. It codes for CASSRIRGPHYGYTF.

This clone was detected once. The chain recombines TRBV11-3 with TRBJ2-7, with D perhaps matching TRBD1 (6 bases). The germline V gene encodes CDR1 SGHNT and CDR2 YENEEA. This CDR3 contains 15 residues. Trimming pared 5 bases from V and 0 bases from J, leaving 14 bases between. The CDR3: CASSPQTGSSYEQYF. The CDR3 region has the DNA TGTGCCAGCAGCCCACAAACAGGGAGCTCCTACGAGCAGTACTTC.